Below are 19 T cell receptor beta chains sequenced from a single sample in a study of beta chain features in type 1 diabetes. General observations from the study: Type 1 diabetes patients showed a moderate but significant shortening of TCRB CDR3s in all four CD4+ subsets.

These receptors' targets are unknown. Sequenced material consisted of expressed TCRB transcripts (all of the isolated RNA was reverse transcribed). Some clones are missing from TCRdb's copy, which holds only in-frame ones; the method was immunoSEQ multiplex PCR. Here the sample spans about 710,000 clones, over 12% being singletons. Sequencing used naive CD4+ T cells from blood. All receptors derive from a man between 18 and 35 years old with type 1 diabetes.

V is TRBV7-9 and J is TRBJ2-3; no clear D gene. Trimming removed 3 bases from V and 2 bases from J, with 12 bases in between. The CDR3 runs 15 residues. Germline V gene data show CDR1 as SEHNR and CDR2 as FQNEAQ (reference sequence). The chain's CDR3 is CASSFEIGNTDTQYF. CDR3 coding DNA: TGTGCCAGCAGCTTTGAAATAGGGAACACAGATACGCAGTATTTT.

The gene calls are TRBV28 and TRBJ1-5; no clear D. This CDR3 is built from 14 residues. Germline V lookup: CDR1 MDHEN, CDR2 SYDVKM. V was clipped by 5 bases and J by 6 bases, with 14 bases between them. This CDR3 is CASSNTLQTQPQHF. As DNA, the CDR3 is TGTGCCAGCAGTAATACTTTGCAAACTCAGCCCCAGCATTTT. Complete variable domain (other parts from reference TRBV28 and TRBJ1-5): DVKVTQSSRYLVKRTGEKVFLECVQDMDHENMFWYRQDPGLGLRLIYFSYDVKMKEKGDIPEGYSVSREKKERFSLILESASTNQTSMYLCASSNTLQTQPQHFGDGTRLSIL.

There are a few counts of this clone. J is TRBJ2-1 and V is TRBV7-9, with a possible D match to TRBD1 (6 bases). The CDR3 loop spans 12 amino acids. The germline V gene has CDR1 SEHNR and CDR2 FQNEAQ (reference sequence). Trimming cost V 3 bases and J 10 bases, with 10 bases left between them. CDR3 in amino acids: CASSFHQGEQFF. The CDR3 region has the DNA TGTGCCAGCAGCTTTCATCAGGGGGAGCAGTTCTTC.

On this clone: Distinct nucleotide sequences in the sample also encode this CDR3. CDR3 nucleotides: TGCGCCAGCAGCTTGGAGCGCTCTGGGGCCAACGTCCTGACTTTC. Translated, it gives CASSLERSGANVLTF. The chain has TRBV5-1 and TRBJ2-6; no definite D call. CDR1 SGHRS and CDR2 YFSETQ come from the germline V gene. V shed 0 bases and J shed 0 bases, with 4 bases lying between them. The length of the CDR3 is 15 residues.

The rearrangement uses TRBV5-1 and TRBJ2-5, with 7 nucleotides matching TRBD2. There are 14 residues in the CDR3. Germline CDR1 and CDR2: SGHRS and YFSETQ. V lost 3 bases and J lost 3; bases outside the gene matches: 5. The chain's CDR3 is CASSSGRGKETQYF. In nucleotides, the CDR3 is TGCGCCAGCAGCTCCGGGCGGGGGAAAGAGACCCAGTACTTC.

This clone was found a few times. The same CDR3 also results from other DNA sequences found in this sample. This CDR3 is CASSVGVSQETQYF. The CDR3, as DNA: TGTGCCAGCAGCGTAGGCGTCAGCCAAGAGACCCAGTACTTC. The chain carries TRBV9 and TRBJ2-5; D gene uncertain. The CDR3 consists of 14 residues. V was pared by 0 bases and J by 1 base, with 7 bases between. Germline values: CDR1 SGDLS, CDR2 YYNGEE.

The chain employs TRBV5-1 and TRBJ2-5, with D maybe TRBD2 (6 bases). Germline CDR1 is SGHRS and CDR2 is YFSETQ. Trimming removed 2 bases at V and 2 bases at J, with 16 bases between. The CDR3 has 16 amino acids. This CDR3 reads CASSFWSGGLQETQYF. In DNA form, the CDR3 reads TGCGCCAGCAGCTTCTGGAGTGGAGGGCTACAAGAGACCCAGTACTTC.

The chain employs TRBV27 and TRBJ2-3, with D possibly matching TRBD2 (7 bases). V was clipped by 8 bases and J by 4 bases, with 28 bases between them. The germline V gene has CDR1 MNHEY and CDR2 SMNVEV (reference sequence). The CDR3 has 18 amino acids. The chain's CDR3 is CASPPQGMKSGTPDTQYF. DNA for the CDR3: TGTGCCAGCCCGCCACAGGGAATGAAGAGCGGGACTCCAGATACGCAGTATTTT.

The count of this clone is one. Germline and junction disagree at one end, which may indicate a read error. CDR3 residues: CASSPDSSYNEQLF. The CDR3 bases are TGTGCCAGCAGCCCCGACAGCTCCTACAATGAGCAGCTCTTC. The chain couples TRBV7-3 to TRBJ2-1; D is perhaps TRBD1 (5 bases). The germline V gene encodes CDR1 SGHTA and CDR2 FQGTGA. The CDR3 loop spans 14 amino acids. The full variable domain, rest sourced from reference TRBV7-3 and TRBJ2-1, is GAGVSQTPSNKVTEKGKYVELRCDPISGHTALYWYRQSLGQGPEFLIYFQGTGAADDSGLPNDRFFAVRPEGSVSTLKIQRTERGDSAVYLCASSPDSSYNEQLFGPGTRLTVL.

The table lists this clone with a few counts. V gene TRBV5-1 combines with J gene TRBJ2-7, with D possibly matching TRBD2 (6 bases). Trimming removed 2 bases at V and 6 bases at J, with 12 bases between. Looked up from germline, CDR1 is SGHRS and CDR2 is YFSETQ. The CDR3 is 13 residues long. For the CDR3, the DNA is TGCGCCAGCAGCTTAGCGGGTGGTGTCGAGCAGTACTTC. Translation gives CASSLAGGVEQYF. The full variable domain, with the rest looked up from reference TRBV5-1 and TRBJ2-7, is KAGVTQTPRYLIKTRGQQVTLSCSPISGHRSVSWYQQTPGQGLQFLFEYFSETQRNKGNFPGRFSGRQFSNSRSEMNVSTLELGDSALYLCASSLAGGVEQYFGPGTRLTVT.

Concerning this clone itself: Other DNA sequences in the same sample also yield this CDR3. CDR3: CASSLGAADTQYF. CDR3 nucleotides: TGTGCCAGCAGCTTGGGAGCGGCAGATACGCAGTATTTT. The chain carries TRBV7-9 and TRBJ2-3; D is perhaps TRBD2 (5 bases). This CDR3 spans 13 amino acids. The V gene lost 3 bases and the J gene lost 4 bases, with 8 bases spanning the gap. The V gene's germline CDR1 is SEHNR and CDR2 FQNEAQ (reference sequence). The entire variable domain, with the rest obtained from reference TRBV7-9 and TRBJ2-3, is as follows: DTGVSQNPRHKITKRGQNVTFRCDPISEHNRLYWYRQTLGQGPEFLTYFQNEAQLEKSRLLSDRFSAERPKGSFSTLEIQRTEQGDSAMYLCASSLGAADTQYFGPGTRLTVL.

The V and J genes are TRBV9 and TRBJ2-4, with 14 bases identical to TRBD2. Unmatched junction bases numbered 15, after V lost 3 bases and J lost 16 bases. The CDR3 loop spans 16 amino acids. Germline loops: CDR1 SGDLS, CDR2 YYNGEE. The CDR3 region is CASSAAPGLAGGRRYF. The CDR3 DNA reads as TGTGCCAGCAGCGCAGCACCAGGACTAGCGGGAGGTCGTAGATACTTC.

V and J are TRBV4-2 and TRBJ2-1; D ambiguous. Germline CDR1 reads LGHNA; CDR2 reads YNFKEQ. Trimming stripped 0 bases from V and 9 bases from J, with 15 bases between. The CDR3 is 15 residues long. The chain's CDR3 is CASSQDTRQPGEQFF. CDR3 nucleotide sequence: TGTGCCAGCAGCCAAGACACCAGGCAACCGGGTGAGCAGTTCTTC.

This sequence joins TRBV5-4 and TRBJ2-3, with D perhaps matching TRBD1 or TRBD2 (5 bases each). V was shortened by 4 bases and J by 3 bases, with 15 bases between the two germline ends. Per the germline V gene, CDR1 is SGHNT and CDR2 is YYREEE (reference sequence). CDR3 length: 15 amino acids. CDR3 in amino acids: CASSRGGTETDTQYF. The CDR3 DNA is TGTGCCAGCAGCCGCGGTGGGACGGAGACAGATACGCAGTATTTT.

This clone was counted only a few times. This chain links TRBV7-9 with TRBJ2-1; 11 nucleotides line up with TRBD1. Trimming at V came to 0 bases and at J to 8 bases, leaving 3 bases not matched to a gene. The CDR3 is 15 residues long. CDR1 SEHNR and CDR2 FQNEAQ come from the germline V gene (reference sequence). The CDR3 sequence: CASSLAWTGGDEQFF. In nucleotides, the CDR3 is TGTGCCAGCAGCTTAGCTTGGACAGGGGGCGATGAGCAGTTCTTC.

The rearrangement joins TRBV1 to TRBJ2-7. TRBV1 is noted as a pseudogene. The CDR3 loop spans 14 amino acids. In nucleotides, the CDR3 is TGCACCAGCAGCTGGGACGTACTCCTCCACGAGCAGTACTTC. This encodes CTSSWDVLLHEQYF.

The chain uses TRBV4-2 and TRBJ1-1; tentatively, D is TRBD1 (5 bases). The CDR3 spans 18 residues. Germline V gene data show CDR1 as LGHNA and CDR2 as YNFKEQ. The ends were cut back, 10 bases at V and 2 bases at J, with 29 bases in the middle. CDR3 amino acids: CATAVAGSFGSGNTEAFF. The CDR3 nucleotides are TGTGCCACCGCGGTGGCAGGGAGTTTTGGATCGGGTAACACTGAAGCTTTCTTT.

The chain is built from TRBV6-5 and TRBJ2-7; 7 nucleotides line up with TRBD1. The V gene's germline CDR1 is MNHEY and CDR2 SVGAGI. Unmatched junction bases numbered 8, after V lost 6 bases and J lost 3 bases. The CDR3 has 14 amino acids. CDR3 bases: TGTGCCAGCAGACGTCCGGGACAGCTCTACGAGCAGTACTTC. This encodes CASRRPGQLYEQYF.

The sample holds a few counts of this clone. The chain employs TRBV11-2 and TRBJ1-2; no clear D gene. In germline, CDR1 is SGHAT, CDR2 FQNNGV. CDR3 length: 16 residues. The ends were cut back, 3 bases at V and 2 bases at J, with 16 bases in the middle. CDR3 sequence (DNA): TGTGCCAGCAGCTTCCGAACCGGCAGGCTAAACTATGGCTACACCTTC. Protein product: CASSFRTGRLNYGYTF.